A single sample is the source of the 18 T cell receptor beta chains below, sequenced in a study of T-cell memory formation after mild COVID-19. A single record per CDR3 protein comes from TCRdb applying MiXCR to the 5' RACE reads. Among roughly 500,000 distinct CDR3 sequences listed, roughly 22% were seen once. Sequencing was done on a sample of PBMCs or a T cell subset sorted from them (not recorded which). Receptors originate from an adult woman who had mild COVID-19 (a few samples of this study predate the infection). Cell type and time point are not known.

This clonotype was detected a few times. This chain connects TRBV24-1 to TRBJ2-2, with D possibly being TRBD2 (6 bases). CDR3 size: 15 residues. V lost 3 bases and J 5 bases, leaving 12 bases between the germline ends. Germline CDR1 KGHDR, CDR2 SFDVKD. CDR3 in amino acids: CATSDPGTPTGELFF. The CDR3 DNA sequence: TGTGCCACCAGTGATCCGGGGACTCCTACCGGGGAGCTGTTTTTT.

The rearrangement uses TRBV7-8 and TRBJ2-7, with 8 bases that match TRBD2. V dropped 2 bases and J dropped 5; count of bases not matched to a gene: 8. Per the germline V gene, CDR1 is SGHVS and CDR2 is FQNEAQ. This CDR3 comprises 15 residues. CDR3 DNA: TGTGCCAGCAGCTTATGGCGGGAGGAAGAGAACGAGCAGTACTTC. Translating it yields CASSLWREEENEQYF.

The V and J genes are TRBV9 and TRBJ2-7; 7 nucleotides agree with TRBD2. Germline V gene lookup returns CDR1 SGDLS and CDR2 YYNGEE. V trimming: 0 bases; J trimming: 3 bases; junction bases outside the gene matches: 6. CDR3 size: 15 residues. Here the CDR3 reads CASSVAAGVNYEQYF. CDR3 coding DNA: TGTGCCAGCAGCGTAGCTGCGGGAGTGAACTACGAGCAGTACTTC.

The chain employs TRBV7-9 and TRBJ2-1; D could derive from TRBD1 or TRBD2 (5 bases each). Looked up from germline, CDR1 is SEHNR and CDR2 is FQNEAQ (reference sequence). The germline V and J ends were trimmed by 4 bases and 0 bases, with 25 bases remaining between them. This CDR3 spans 20 amino acids. CDR3 nucleotide sequence: TGTGCCAGCAGCTCGCGACCGGGACGAGGAAGGGATAGCTCCTACAATGAGCAGTTCTTC. It translates to CASSSRPGRGRDSSYNEQFF.

This chain links TRBV10-3 with TRBJ2-7; no definite D call. Germline V gene sequence: CDR1 ENHRY, CDR2 SYGVKD. The CDR3 has 12 residues. V lost 6 bases, J lost 2 bases, and 8 bases lay in between. CDR3 region: CAIRASAYEQYF. The DNA of the CDR3 is TGTGCCATCAGAGCAAGTGCCTACGAGCAGTACTTC.

The chain employs TRBV15 and TRBJ2-5; D gene ambiguous. The germline V gene has CDR1 LNHNV and CDR2 YYDKDF (reference sequence). This CDR3 spans 15 amino acids. V dropped 0 bases and J dropped 2 bases, with 10 bases sitting between them. The CDR3, as DNA: TGTGCCACCAGCAGAGATCAGTCTAATCAAGAGACCCAGTACTTC. Translating gives CATSRDQSNQETQYF.

The chain carries TRBV30 and TRBJ2-7; D remains ambiguous. The V gene's germline CDR1 is GTSNPN and CDR2 SVGIG (reference sequence). Trimming removed 3 bases from V and 7 bases from J, with 16 bases in between. This CDR3 spans 13 amino acids. This CDR3 reads CAWRSGLLGEQYF. The CDR3 nucleotides read TGTGCCTGGAGGTCGGGCCTTCTAGGGGAGCAGTACTTC.

The chain is built from TRBV12-3 or TRBV12-4 and TRBJ2-1, with TRBD2 matching over 9 bases. The V gene end was trimmed by 6 bases and the J gene end by 1 base; junction bases not matched to a gene: 7. The CDR3 totals 16 residues. The CDR3 reads CASRGGTSISYNEQFF. The CDR3 DNA is TGTGCCAGCAGGGGCGGGACTAGCATTTCCTACAATGAGCAGTTCTTC.

This clonotype has only a few counts. The rearrangement uses TRBV25-1 and TRBJ2-1; D gene unclear. CDR3 size: 12 residues. In germline, CDR1 is MGHDK, CDR2 SYGVNS. Between the trimmed V and J ends, which lost 2 bases and 4 bases, there was a span of 3 bases. Written as DNA, the CDR3 is TGTGCCAGCAGTGAAGAGTACAATGAGCAGTTCTTC. It encodes CASSEEYNEQFF.

This clonotype was seen a few times. The chain carries TRBV4-1 and TRBJ2-3; 8 bases align to TRBD2. Germline V gene data show CDR1 as MGHRA and CDR2 as YSYEKL. Trimming at V came to 0 bases and at J to 2 bases, leaving 4 bases not matched to a gene. This CDR3 has 16 residues. For the CDR3, the DNA is TGCGCCAGCAGCCAAGAGAGCGGGGGTTTCACAGATACGCAGTATTTT. Residues: CASSQESGGFTDTQYF.

For the CDR3, the DNA is TGTGCCAGCAGCTTAACCCCGGGACCAAATACGCAGTATTTT. This translates into CASSLTPGPNTQYF. V is TRBV7-2 and J is TRBJ2-3; D might be TRBD1 or TRBD2, each matching 5 bases. V was clipped by 2 bases and J by 7 bases, with 13 bases between them. The CDR3 is made up of 14 amino acids. Germline V gives CDR1 SGHTA, CDR2 FQGNSA.

This clonotype was seen only a few times. This chain uses TRBV7-3 with TRBJ2-3, with 7 bases that match TRBD2. The CDR3 is 13 amino acids. V gave up 8 bases and J gave up 4 bases; unmatched junction bases: 6. From germline, CDR1 is SGHTA and CDR2 FQGTGA. CDR3 sequence: CASSNGGADTQYF. CDR3 sequence (DNA): TGTGCCAGCTCCAATGGGGGGGCAGATACGCAGTATTTT.

The chain uses TRBV7-9 and TRBJ2-1, with TRBD2 as a possible D gene (6 bases). Germline CDR1 reads SEHNR; CDR2 reads FQNEAQ (reference sequence). V shed 8 bases and J shed 8 bases, with 19 bases lying between them. The CDR3 length is 14 residues. CDR3 DNA sequence: TGTGCCAGCTCCTTCCGCGGGGATATCGATGAGCAGTTCTTC. It specifies CASSFRGDIDEQFF.

V usage is TRBV18 and J usage is TRBJ2-7, with D possibly TRBD2 on 6 matching bases. V lost 2 bases and J 0 bases, leaving 11 bases between the germline ends. The CDR3 length is 15 residues. Germline lookup yields CDR1 KGHSH and CDR2 LQKENI. CDR3 loop: CASSPVAEGSYEQYF. DNA for the CDR3: TGTGCCAGCTCACCAGTCGCGGAGGGCTCCTACGAGCAGTACTTC.

This clonotype was seen more than once but under ten times. The chain carries TRBV27 and TRBJ2-7, with 7 bases matching TRBD1. Germline CDR1 is MNHEY and CDR2 is SMNVEV (reference sequence). The CDR3 contains 15 residues. V shed 5 bases, J shed 1 base, and the junction held 8 bases outside the gene matches. The CDR3 is CASSPQGYTSYEQYF. The CDR3 DNA reads TGTGCCAGCAGTCCACAGGGGTATACGTCCTACGAGCAGTACTTC.

The chain uses TRBV11-2 and TRBJ2-1, with 8 bases fitting TRBD2. CDR3 length: 15 residues. V shed 5 bases and J 6 bases; nucleotides not matched to a gene: 9. Looked up from germline, CDR1 is SGHAT and CDR2 is FQNNGV. This CDR3 reads CASSPTSGASNEQFF. Written as DNA, the CDR3 is TGTGCCAGCAGCCCCACTAGCGGAGCCTCCAATGAGCAGTTCTTC. The full variable domain, in which reference TRBV11-2 and TRBJ2-1 provide the parts outside the CDR3, is EAGVAQSPRYKIIEKRQSVAFWCNPISGHATLYWYQQILGQGPKLLIQFQNNGVVDDSQLPKDRFSAERLKGVDSTLKIQPAKLEDSAVYLCASSPTSGASNEQFFGPGTRLTVL.

V usage is TRBV10-3 and J usage is TRBJ2-7, with 8 bases identical to TRBD1. The V gene end was trimmed by 7 bases and the J gene end by 5 bases; junction bases not matched to a gene: 7. CDR3 length: 13 amino acids. The germline V gene encodes CDR1 ENHRY and CDR2 SYGVKD. Here the CDR3 reads CAIKATGVDEQYF. The CDR3 DNA reads as TGTGCCATCAAAGCGACAGGGGTGGACGAGCAGTACTTC.

V usage is TRBV7-2 and J usage is TRBJ2-5, with TRBD2 matching over 8 bases. Germline CDR1 is SGHTA and CDR2 is FQGNSA. This CDR3 is built from 16 residues. V was pared by 5 bases and J by 4 bases, with 12 bases of the junction left unmatched. CDR3 sequence reads: CASSQEGLVMGETQYF. In DNA form, the CDR3 reads TGTGCCAGCAGCCAAGAGGGACTAGTGATGGGAGAGACCCAGTACTTC. Full variable domain (remainder filled in from reference TRBV7-2 and TRBJ2-5): GAGVSQSPSNKVTEKGKDVELRCDPISGHTALYWYRQSLGQGLEFLIYFQGNSAPDKSGLPSDRFSAERTGGSVSTLTIQRTQQEDSAVYLCASSQEGLVMGETQYFGPGTRLLVL.